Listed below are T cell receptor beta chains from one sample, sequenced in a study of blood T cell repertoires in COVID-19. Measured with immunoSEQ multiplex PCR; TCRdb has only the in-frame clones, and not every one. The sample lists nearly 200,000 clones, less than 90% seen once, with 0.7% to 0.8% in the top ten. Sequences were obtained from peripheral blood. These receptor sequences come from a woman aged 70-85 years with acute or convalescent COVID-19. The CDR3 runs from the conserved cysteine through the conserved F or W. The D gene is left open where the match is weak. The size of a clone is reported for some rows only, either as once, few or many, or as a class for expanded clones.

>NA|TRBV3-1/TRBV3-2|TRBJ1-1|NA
TGTGCCAGCAGCCCGGGGGAGACGGCTTTCTTT
CASSPGETAFF
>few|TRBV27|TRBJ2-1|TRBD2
TGTGCCAGCAGTTTGGCTTCATTAGCGGGAGGCAATGAGCAGTTCTTC
CASSLASLAGGNEQFF
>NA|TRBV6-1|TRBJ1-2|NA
TGTGCCAGCAGTGAAGCAGTCAGGGCCAGCGCCTATGGCTACACCTTC
CASSEAVRASAYGYTF
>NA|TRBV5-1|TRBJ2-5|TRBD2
TGCGCCAGCAGCTTGGAAACGCGGGGGGCCCTAAAAGGAGAGACCCAGTACTTC
CASSLETRGALKGETQYF
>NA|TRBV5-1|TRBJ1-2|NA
TGCGCCAGCAGCTTGGAGGGGCAGAGCTATGGCTACACCTTC
CASSLEGQSYGYTF
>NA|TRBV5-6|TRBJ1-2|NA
TGTGCCAGCAGCTTGGGGCCTAGGGGGAGAGACTATGGCTACACCTTC
CASSLGPRGRDYGYTF
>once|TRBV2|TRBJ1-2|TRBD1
TGTGCCAGCAGATTCGGACAGGATAACTATGGCTACACCTTC
CASRFGQDNYGYTF
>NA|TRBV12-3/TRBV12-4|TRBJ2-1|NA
TGTGCCAGCAGTTTCACCAGGGACAAGCAGTTCTTC
CASSFTRDKQFF
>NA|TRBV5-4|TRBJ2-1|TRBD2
TGTGCCAGCAGCGGGAGGACTAGCGGTACTTACAATGAGCAGTTCTTC
CASSGRTSGTYNEQFF
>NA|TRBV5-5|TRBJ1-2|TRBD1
TGTGCCAGCAGCTTGGGGCCCAACAGGGGCCTCTTTTATGGCTACACCTTC
CASSLGPNRGLFYGYTF
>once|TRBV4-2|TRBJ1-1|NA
TGTGCCAGCAGCCAAGGTACGGACCCGGGGAGGGTTGAAGCTTTCTTT
CASSQGTDPGRVEAFF
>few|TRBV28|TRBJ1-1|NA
TGTGCCAGCAGTTTACAGGTGATGAACACTGAAGCTTTCTTT
CASSLQVMNTEAFF
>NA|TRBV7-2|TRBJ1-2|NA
TGTGCCAGCAGCTTAGCCGGGGGAGAGAACTATGGCTACACCTTC
CASSLAGGENYGYTF
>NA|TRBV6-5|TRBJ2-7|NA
TGTGCCAGCAGTTACAGGGGCGGCTACGAGCAGTACTTC
CASSYRGGYEQYF
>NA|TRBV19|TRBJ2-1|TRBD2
TGTGCCAGTAGTATTGAGCGGGGGGGCGGTTACAATGAGCAGTTCTTC
CASSIERGGGYNEQFF